This TCR beta chain was recorded in a study of blood T cell repertoires in COVID-19. Study details: Some COVID-19 samples were acute and others convalescent; all came from the United States, Italy and Spain.

In the authors' workflow: Estimation of nucleated cell counts relied on the amplification of reference gene primers. Generated by immunoSEQ multiplex PCR, the TCRdb table keeps only in-frame clones and is missing some. V, J and clone size were drawn from that table, and D and trimming were deduced from the DNA. The table has some 62,000 clones, 80% to 90% seen once; the top ten hold 1.3%. This receptor was obtained from a woman of 80 years or more with acute or convalescent COVID-19. Sequenced material: peripheral blood.

In DNA form, the CDR3 reads TGTGCCAGCAGCGTAGGCCCAGCAGGGGGGGAGACCCAGTACTTC. It translates to CASSVGPAGGETQYF. V usage is TRBV9 and J usage is TRBJ2-5; D is perhaps TRBD1 (7 bases). Trimming took 0 bases from V and 5 from J, leaving 14 bases between them. The CDR3 loop spans 15 amino acids. Germline-derived CDR1 and CDR2 are SGDLS and YYNGEE.